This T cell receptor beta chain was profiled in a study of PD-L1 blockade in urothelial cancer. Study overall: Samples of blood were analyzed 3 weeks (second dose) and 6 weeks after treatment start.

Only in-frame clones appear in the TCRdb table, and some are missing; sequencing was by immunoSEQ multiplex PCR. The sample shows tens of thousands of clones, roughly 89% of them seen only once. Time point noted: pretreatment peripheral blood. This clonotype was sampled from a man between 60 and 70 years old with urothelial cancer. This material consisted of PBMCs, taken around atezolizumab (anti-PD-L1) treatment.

For the CDR3, the DNA is TGCGCCAGCAGCTTATCGGGACAGGGGTCCACAGCTTTCTTT. This sequence encodes CASSLSGQGSTAFF. The chain joins TRBV5-1 to TRBJ1-1; 10 nucleotides agree with TRBD1. Losses at the gene ends were 2 bases for V and 10 bases for J; bases not matched to a gene: 8. The CDR3 loop spans 14 amino acids. The germline gives CDR1 SGHRS, CDR2 YFSETQ.